This T cell receptor (beta chain) derives from a study of T cell responses to AZD1222 COVID-19 vaccine. At the level of the study: Pooled together were second doses at about 4 or about 12 weeks. Study findings and constraints: Females outnumbered males among donors, who were mostly white British; clonal diversity was possibly underestimated. Mapped onto spike, vaccine-associated CD4 TCRs spanned it and were dominant at 160-218 and 743-854. After two AZD1222 doses, spike-specific TCR breadth and depth rose versus day 0.

Method: immunoSEQ multiplex PCR; TCRdb's copy keeps in-frame clones and lacks some. The data contain some 100,000 clones, about 83% of them singletons. CDR3 size: 14 residues. The V gene lost 2 bases and the J gene lost 6 bases, with 14 bases spanning the gap. Germline CDR1 is MNHEY and CDR2 is SMNVEV (reference sequence). Concerning this clone: The antigen is unknown.

The material was peripheral blood, obtained on day 0 of AZD1222 vaccination. The origin of this receptor is an adult in good health. The rearrangement joins TRBV27 to TRBJ2-7; possible D gene TRBD2, 5 bases. The CDR3 reads CASSLMVVGSEQYF. The CDR3 DNA reads TGTGCCAGCAGTTTAATGGTGGTGGGGAGCGAGCAGTACTTC.